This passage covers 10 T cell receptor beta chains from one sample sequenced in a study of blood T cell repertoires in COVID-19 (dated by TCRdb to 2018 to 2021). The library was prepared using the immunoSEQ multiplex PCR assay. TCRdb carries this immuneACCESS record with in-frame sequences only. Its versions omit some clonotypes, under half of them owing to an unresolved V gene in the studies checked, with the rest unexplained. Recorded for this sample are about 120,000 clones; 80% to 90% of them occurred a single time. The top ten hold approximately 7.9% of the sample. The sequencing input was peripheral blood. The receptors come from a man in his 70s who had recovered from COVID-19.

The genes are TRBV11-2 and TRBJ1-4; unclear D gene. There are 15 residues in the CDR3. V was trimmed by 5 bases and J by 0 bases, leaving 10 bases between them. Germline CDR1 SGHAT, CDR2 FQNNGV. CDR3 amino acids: CASSPGVATNEKLFF. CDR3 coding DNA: TGTGCCAGCAGCCCCGGGGTAGCAACTAATGAAAAACTGTTTTTT.

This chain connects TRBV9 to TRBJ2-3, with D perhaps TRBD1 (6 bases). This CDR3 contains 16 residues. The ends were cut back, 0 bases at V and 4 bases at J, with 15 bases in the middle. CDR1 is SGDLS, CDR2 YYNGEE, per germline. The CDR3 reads CASSVALGGFSDTQYF. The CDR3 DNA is TGTGCCAGCAGCGTAGCACTAGGGGGTTTTTCAGATACGCAGTATTTT.

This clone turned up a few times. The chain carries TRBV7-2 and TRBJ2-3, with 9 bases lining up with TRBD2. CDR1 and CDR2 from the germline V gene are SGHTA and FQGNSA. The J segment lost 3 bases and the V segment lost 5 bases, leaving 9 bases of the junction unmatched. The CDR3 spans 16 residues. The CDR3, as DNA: TGTGCCAGCAGCCCCCTTTTTAGCGGGAGTACAGATACGCAGTATTTT. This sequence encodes CASSPLFSGSTDTQYF.

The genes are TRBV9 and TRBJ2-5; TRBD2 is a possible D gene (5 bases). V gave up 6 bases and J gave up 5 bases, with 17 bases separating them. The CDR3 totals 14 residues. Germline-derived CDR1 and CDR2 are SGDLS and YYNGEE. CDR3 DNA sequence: TGTGCCAGCACCAATCGGGGTTCGGGGGAGACCCAGTACTTC. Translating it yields CASTNRGSGETQYF.

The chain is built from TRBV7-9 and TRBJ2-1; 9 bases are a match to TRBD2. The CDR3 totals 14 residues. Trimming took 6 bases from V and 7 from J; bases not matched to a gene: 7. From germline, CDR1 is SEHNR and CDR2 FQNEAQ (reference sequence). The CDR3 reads CASSKSGGTNEQFF. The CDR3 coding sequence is TGTGCCAGCAGTAAAAGCGGGGGGACTAATGAGCAGTTCTTC. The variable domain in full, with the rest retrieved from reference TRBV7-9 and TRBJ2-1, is DTGVSQNPRHKITKRGQNVTFRCDPISEHNRLYWYRQTLGQGPEFLTYFQNEAQLEKSRLLSDRFSAERPKGSFSTLEIQRTEQGDSAMYLCASSKSGGTNEQFFGPGTRLTVL.

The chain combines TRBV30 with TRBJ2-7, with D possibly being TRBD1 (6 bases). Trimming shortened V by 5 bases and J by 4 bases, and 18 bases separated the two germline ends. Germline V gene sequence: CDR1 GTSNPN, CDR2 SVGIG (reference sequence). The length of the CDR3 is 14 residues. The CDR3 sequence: CAWGLGGPSYEQYF. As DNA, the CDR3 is TGTGCCTGGGGGCTTGGGGGCCCCAGTTACGAGCAGTACTTC.

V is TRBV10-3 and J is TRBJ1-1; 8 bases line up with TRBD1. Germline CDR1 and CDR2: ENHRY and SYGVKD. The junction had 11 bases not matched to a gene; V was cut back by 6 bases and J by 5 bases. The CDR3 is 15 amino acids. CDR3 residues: CAISSNDRGGTEAFF. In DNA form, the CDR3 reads TGTGCCATCAGCTCAAATGACAGGGGTGGTACTGAAGCTTTCTTT.

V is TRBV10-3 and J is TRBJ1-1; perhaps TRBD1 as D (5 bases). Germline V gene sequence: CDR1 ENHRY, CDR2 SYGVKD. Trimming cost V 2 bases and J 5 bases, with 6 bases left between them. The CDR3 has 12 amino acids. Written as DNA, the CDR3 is TGTGCCATCAGTGAGCAGGGAACTGAAGCTTTCTTT. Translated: CAISEQGTEAFF.

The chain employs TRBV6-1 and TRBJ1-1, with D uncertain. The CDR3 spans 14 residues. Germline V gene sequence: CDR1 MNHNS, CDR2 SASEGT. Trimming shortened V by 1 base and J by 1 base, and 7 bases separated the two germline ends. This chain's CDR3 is CASSEELQNTEAFF. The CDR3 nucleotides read TGTGCCAGCAGTGAAGAGTTACAGAACACTGAAGCTTTCTTT.

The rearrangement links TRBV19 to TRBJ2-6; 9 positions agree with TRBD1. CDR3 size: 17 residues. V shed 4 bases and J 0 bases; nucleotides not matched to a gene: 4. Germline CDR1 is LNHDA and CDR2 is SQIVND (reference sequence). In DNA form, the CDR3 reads TGTGCCAGTAGTACCGGGACAGGGAACTCTGGGGCCAACGTCCTGACTTTC. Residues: CASSTGTGNSGANVLTF.